One sample yielded the 30 T cell receptor beta chains listed below, sequenced in a study of T-cell reconstitution after alpha-beta-depleted transplantation in children. It was with unique molecular identifiers that the TCRbeta library was prepared. From the PCR reads, TCRdb called clonotypes with MiXCR, one entry per CDR3 protein. The sample contains approximately 400,000 distinct CDR3 sequences, roughly a tenth of which appear only once. Sequenced material: PBMCs from the stem cell graft donor, taken from the stem cell graft. The receptor set was obtained from a human donor who donated a stem cell graft to a child with acute myeloid leukemia.

Points on this clonotype: An end of the junction does not agree with germline; a read error may underlie this. For the CDR3, the DNA is TGCATCGTTGAGACAGAGTCCTATGGCTACACCTTC. Translation: CIVETESYGYTF. The J gene is TRBJ1-2, the V gene TRBV29-1; tentative D call: TRBD1 (5 bases). Germline-derived CDR1 and CDR2 are SQVTM and ANQGSEA. This CDR3 spans 12 amino acids.

The genes are TRBV20-1 and TRBJ2-3, with 9 bases aligning to TRBD2. With 3 bases clipped from V and 2 bases from J, the junction kept 6 bases outside the gene matches. CDR3 size: 15 residues. CDR1 and CDR2 from the germline V gene are DFQATT and SNEGSKA (reference sequence). The CDR3 sequence is CSARASGGPTDTQYF. As DNA, the CDR3 is TGCAGTGCTAGGGCGAGCGGGGGGCCCACAGATACGCAGTATTTT.

The rearrangement uses TRBV6-6 and TRBJ2-1; TRBD2 is a possible D gene (5 bases). The CDR3 loop spans 10 amino acids. V dropped 8 bases and J dropped 9 bases, with 8 bases sitting between them. Germline CDR1 and CDR2: MNHNY and SVGAGI (reference sequence). This CDR3 reads CASGSPEQFF. The CDR3 region has the DNA TGTGCCAGCGGGAGCCCTGAGCAGTTCTTC.

This clonotype was picked up a small number of times. V usage is TRBV27 and J usage is TRBJ1-6, with 11 bases aligning to TRBD1. This CDR3 is built from 17 residues. The J segment lost 6 bases and the V segment lost 6 bases, leaving 10 bases of the junction unmatched. Germline loops: CDR1 MNHEY, CDR2 SMNVEV (reference sequence). DNA for the CDR3: TGTGCCAGCAGCCCCGGACAGGGGGCCGGATTTAATTCACCCCTCCACTTT. Translating gives CASSPGQGAGFNSPLHF.

The V gene is TRBV3-1, the J gene TRBJ1-1; D ambiguous. Trimming shortened V by 4 bases and J by 6 bases, and 15 bases separated the two germline ends. Germline values: CDR1 LGHDT, CDR2 YNNKEL (reference sequence). The CDR3 has 14 amino acids. CDR3 region: CASSRGGRVSEAFF. CDR3 nucleotide sequence: TGTGCCAGCAGCCGAGGCGGGAGAGTGTCTGAAGCTTTCTTT.

This clonotype was seen at least ten times. The chain recombines TRBV10-3 with TRBJ2-7; D might be TRBD1 or TRBD2, each matching 5 bases. From germline, CDR1 is ENHRY and CDR2 SYGVKD. V lost 10 bases and J 0 bases, leaving 13 bases between the germline ends. This CDR3 spans 13 amino acids. The DNA of the CDR3 is TGTGCCACCCTGGACGGGACCTCCTACGAGCAGTACTTC. Amino acids: CATLDGTSYEQYF.

In this sample, this clonotype turned up a few times. The CDR3 region is CSVEEGTYEQYF. CDR3 DNA sequence: TGCAGCGTTGAGGAGGGGACCTACGAGCAGTACTTC. The chain is built from TRBV29-1 and TRBJ2-7; tentatively, D is TRBD2 (6 bases). Germline-derived CDR1 and CDR2 are SQVTM and ANQGSEA. The CDR3 contains 12 residues. V lost 3 bases, J lost 2 bases, and 8 bases lay in between.

On this clonotype: The junction and the germline gene differ at one end; a read error may be behind it. The chain employs TRBV20-1 and TRBJ2-3; D not resolved. Germline CDR1 reads DFQATT; CDR2 reads SNEGSKA (reference sequence). This CDR3 region has 11 residues. The chain's CDR3 is CSADAHDKQYF. CDR3 bases: TGCAGTGCCGACGCGCACGATAAGCAGTATTTT.

This clonotype occurred a few times. V gene TRBV15 combines with J gene TRBJ2-4; 8 nucleotides line up with TRBD2. The V gene end was trimmed by 5 bases and the J gene end by 7 bases; junction bases not matched to a gene: 13. CDR1 LNHNV and CDR2 YYDKDF come from the germline V gene (reference sequence). This CDR3 is 16 amino acids long. The DNA for the CDR3 is TGTGCCACCAGCCGGGGGGGGCAAGGGGAGAAGAACATTCAGTACTTC. Amino acid sequence: CATSRGGQGEKNIQYF. Full variable domain (missing parts from reference TRBV15 and TRBJ2-4): DAMVIQNPRYQVTQFGKPVTLSCSQTLNHNVMYWYQQKSSQAPKLLFHYYDKDFNNEADTPDNFQSRRPNTSFCFLDIRSPGLGDTAMYLCATSRGGQGEKNIQYFGAGTRLSVL.

This clonotype occurred a few times. The chain links TRBV12-3 or TRBV12-4 to TRBJ1-4; 7 nucleotides align to TRBD1. The V and J ends lost 2 bases and 8 bases, in that order; junction bases with no gene match: 5. The CDR3 length is 14 residues. The CDR3 DNA reads TGTGCCAGCAGTTTATCCGACAGGGCCGAAAAACTGTTTTTT. It codes for CASSLSDRAEKLFF.

With regard to this clonotype: This may be a read error: a much more frequent sequence differs by one nucleotide. This chain links TRBV10-3 with TRBJ1-5; D is unresolved. The CDR3 contains 13 residues. The V gene lost 0 bases and the J gene lost 11 bases, with 11 bases spanning the gap. Per germline, CDR1 ENHRY and CDR2 SYGVKD. The CDR3 DNA is TGTGCCATCAGTGAGTCGATGGGCCAGGCCCAGCATTTT. Translating gives CAISESMGQAQHF.

This sequence joins TRBV5-1 and TRBJ2-3; 12 nucleotides line up with TRBD2. Germline CDR1 and CDR2: SGHRS and YFSETQ. This CDR3 is built from 20 residues. With 2 bases clipped from V and 2 bases from J, the junction kept 15 bases outside the gene matches. The CDR3 protein is CASSFPATRRTSGNTDTQYF. In DNA form, the CDR3 reads TGCGCCAGCAGCTTCCCCGCGACCCGCCGGACTAGCGGGAACACAGATACGCAGTATTTT.

This clonotype was detected only a few times. The rearrangement joins TRBV19 to TRBJ2-3; the D is unclear. Germline V gene data show CDR1 as LNHDA and CDR2 as SQIVND (reference sequence). This CDR3 is built from 12 residues. V lost 8 bases and J 3 bases, leaving 9 bases between the germline ends. The CDR3 DNA follows: TGTGCCAGTGGTGGGTTAACAGATACGCAGTATTTT. Protein sequence: CASGGLTDTQYF.

The chain links TRBV10-3 to TRBJ2-2; D may be TRBD2 (6 bases). CDR3 length: 13 residues. The germline V gene encodes CDR1 ENHRY and CDR2 SYGVKD. V was cut by 5 bases and J by 9 bases, with 13 bases left in between. The CDR3 protein is CAISPMTSRELFF. The CDR3 coding sequence is TGTGCCATCAGTCCCATGACTAGTCGGGAGCTGTTTTTT.

The chain has TRBV30 and TRBJ1-1; the match to TRBD1 covers 8 bases. The germline gives CDR1 GTSNPN, CDR2 SVGIG (reference sequence). The J segment lost 1 base and the V segment lost 0 bases, leaving 4 bases of the junction unmatched. CDR3 size: 15 residues. As DNA, the CDR3 is TGTGCCTGGAGTGTCTGGGGGACAGGGAACACTGAAGCTTTCTTT. Translated: CAWSVWGTGNTEAFF.

CDR3 DNA sequence: TGTGCCAGCAGTCACCTATTGGGGACAGATACGCAGTATTTT. Translated: CASSHLLGTDTQYF. This chain connects TRBV6-2 or TRBV6-3 to TRBJ2-3; no reliable D call. Germline CDR1 reads MNHEY; CDR2 reads SVGEGT. The V end was cut by 5 bases, the J end by 3 bases, with 12 bases between. The CDR3 sequence is 14 residues long.

The V and J genes are TRBV7-8 and TRBJ2-7; D is possibly TRBD1 or TRBD2 (6 bases each). The CDR3 sequence is 13 residues long. V lost 2 bases and J lost 5, with 10 bases in between. Germline loops: CDR1 SGHVS, CDR2 FQNEAQ. The CDR3 nucleotides read TGTGCCAGCAGCTTAAGTAGGGGGGACGAGCAGTACGTC. The encoded protein is CASSLSRGDEQYV.

A few counts support this clonotype. The chain is built from TRBV7-6 and TRBJ1-6; no definite D call. The V end lost 2 bases, the J end lost 9 bases, and 8 bases lay between the germline ends. Looked up from germline, CDR1 is SGHVS and CDR2 is FNYEAQ. The CDR3 is 13 residues long. This chain's CDR3 is CASSLPPPSPLHF. As DNA, the CDR3 is TGTGCCAGCAGCTTACCCCCCCCTTCACCCCTCCACTTT.

Ten or more counts support this clonotype. The chain employs TRBV4-1 and TRBJ1-5; D is perhaps TRBD1 (5 bases). Trimming took 3 bases from V and 2 from J, leaving 17 bases between them. CDR3 length: 17 amino acids. Per germline, CDR1 MGHRA and CDR2 YSYEKL. CDR3 region: CASSQGAGAEGNQPQHF. The CDR3 DNA follows: TGCGCCAGCAGCCAGGGCGCCGGGGCCGAGGGCAATCAGCCCCAGCATTTT.

This chain uses TRBV7-2 with TRBJ2-3; D remains ambiguous. Trimming cost V 2 bases and J 0 bases, with 9 bases left between them. Germline V gene sequence: CDR1 SGHTA, CDR2 FQGNSA. CDR3 length: 15 amino acids. This CDR3 reads CASSLFADSTDTQYF. As DNA, the CDR3 is TGTGCCAGCAGCTTATTTGCGGATAGCACAGATACGCAGTATTTT.

J is TRBJ1-2 and V is TRBV29-1, with 8 bases matching TRBD1. J was trimmed by 1 base and V by 0 bases; bases with no gene match: 7. The CDR3 extends over 16 amino acids. Germline V gene lookup returns CDR1 SQVTM and CDR2 ANQGSEA. CDR3 protein: CSVEDLGQGNNYGYTF. The DNA of the CDR3 is TGCAGCGTTGAAGATCTAGGACAGGGAAATAACTATGGCTACACCTTC.

In its sample, this clonotype was seen once. CDR3 sequence (DNA): TGTGCCAGCAGTGTTGTTGTGACAGGGGGCAATCAGCCCCAGCATTTT. It is translated as CASSVVVTGGNQPQHF. This chain uses TRBV2 with TRBJ1-5; 8 bases match TRBD1. J was trimmed by 2 bases and V by 4 bases; bases with no gene match: 7. Germline CDR1 is SNHLY and CDR2 is FYNNEI. This CDR3 has 16 amino acids.

The chain joins TRBV19 to TRBJ2-7; 7 bases match TRBD1. The CDR3 contains 11 residues. The germline V gene encodes CDR1 LNHDA and CDR2 SQIVND (reference sequence). V lost 10 bases to trimming and J lost 5 bases; unmatched junction nucleotides: 5. The CDR3 loop is CATGGRDEQYF. CDR3 nucleotides: TGTGCCACAGGGGGACGAGACGAGCAGTACTTC.

This CDR3 reads CASSFGSGGGNTIYF. CDR3 DNA: TGCGCCAGCAGCTTTGGATCCGGGGGGGGAAACACCATATATTTT. The chain has TRBV5-1 and TRBJ1-3; maybe TRBD1 (5 bases). CDR1 and CDR2 from the germline V gene are SGHRS and YFSETQ. V lost 2 bases and J lost 4, with 13 bases in between. The CDR3 has 15 residues. Complete variable domain (other parts from reference TRBV5-1 and TRBJ1-3): KAGVTQTPRYLIKTRGQQVTLSCSPISGHRSVSWYQQTPGQGLQFLFEYFSETQRNKGNFPGRFSGRQFSNSRSEMNVSTLELGDSALYLCASSFGSGGGNTIYFGEGSWLTVV.

This clonotype came up a few times. The DNA of the CDR3 is TGTGCCAGCAGCCCCGACGGAAGGACTGGCTACACCTTC. This gives the protein CASSPDGRTGYTF. This chain links TRBV27 with TRBJ1-2; D gene ambiguous. Germline CDR1 is MNHEY and CDR2 is SMNVEV (reference sequence). V lost 6 bases, J lost 7 bases, and 15 bases lay in between. The CDR3 runs 13 residues.

This clonotype was recorded at least ten times. V and J are TRBV7-9 and TRBJ2-5; possibly TRBD1 for D (5 bases). V was clipped by 6 bases and J by 4 bases, with 18 bases between them. The CDR3 is 15 amino acids. Germline V CDR1 and CDR2: SEHNR, FQNEAQ (reference sequence). This CDR3 is CASRPKDTQPETQYF. In nucleotides, the CDR3 is TGTGCCAGCAGACCGAAGGACACCCAACCAGAGACCCAGTACTTC.

This clonotype was found a few times. This chain links TRBV4-1 with TRBJ2-3; a possible D gene is TRBD2 (5 bases). This CDR3 contains 16 residues. The germline gives CDR1 MGHRA, CDR2 YSYEKL. V lost 4 bases, J lost 4 bases, and 18 bases lay in between. CDR3 region: CASSPQVGLRADTQYF. In nucleotides, the CDR3 is TGCGCCAGCAGCCCTCAAGTAGGACTGAGGGCAGATACGCAGTATTTT.

This clonotype was recorded a few times. The rearrangement joins TRBV5-1 to TRBJ2-1; perhaps TRBD2 as D (6 bases). V was shortened by 0 bases and J by 5 bases, with 15 bases between the two germline ends. Per germline, CDR1 SGHRS and CDR2 YFSETQ. CDR3 length: 16 residues. The CDR3 coding sequence is TGCGCCAGCAGCTTGGGGTACGGCGGGACGGACAATGAGCAGTTCTTC. Its translation: CASSLGYGGTDNEQFF.

The rearrangement uses TRBV5-1 and TRBJ2-1; a possible D gene is TRBD2 (6 bases). CDR1 is SGHRS, CDR2 YFSETQ, per germline. CDR3 length: 17 residues. V lost 4 bases and J 3 bases, leaving 20 bases between the germline ends. CDR3 amino acids: CASSRDGRGALYNEQFF. CDR3 nucleotide sequence: TGCGCCAGCAGCCGGGACGGGCGGGGTGCGCTCTACAATGAGCAGTTCTTC.

The sample holds a few counts of this clonotype. This sequence joins TRBV5-5 and TRBJ2-7, with D possibly matching TRBD2 (6 bases). There are 14 residues in the CDR3. V dropped 1 base and J dropped 5 bases, with 13 bases sitting between them. Germline V gives CDR1 SGHKS, CDR2 YYEKEE (reference sequence). As DNA, the CDR3 is TGTGCCAGCAGCTTGCGGGAGCCCCTCCACGAGCAGTACTTC. It yields the protein CASSLREPLHEQYF.